A single sample is the source of the 24 T cell receptor beta chains below, sequenced in a study of T cell repertoires in cytomegalovirus infection. For these receptors, no antigen is known. Each CDR3 protein is one row after TCRdb ran MiXCR on the reads. The sample carries just over 450,000 distinct CDR3 sequences, about 39% recorded once. The sample in question was cultured PBMCs, obtained from culture after CMV antigen stimulation. These receptors were taken from a human donor in good health (CMV status not recorded). Some clones in this sample may be carry-over from other donors' samples.

V is TRBV29-1 and J is TRBJ1-2; 8 bases align to TRBD1. The trim removed 4 bases at V and 4 bases at J, leaving 17 bases unmatched. In germline, CDR1 is SQVTM, CDR2 ANQGSEA. The length of the CDR3 is 17 residues. For the CDR3, the DNA is TGCAGCGTTGGCCGCCGGGCGATGACAGGGGACAGCTATGGCTACACCTTC. Amino acid sequence: CSVGRRAMTGDSYGYTF.

This clonotype came up many times. The chain is built from TRBV7-2 and TRBJ2-5; 9 bases are a match to TRBD2. CDR3 length: 13 amino acids. CDR1 and CDR2 from the germline V gene are SGHTA and FQGNSA. V shed 7 bases, J shed 4 bases, and the junction held 4 bases outside the gene matches. The CDR3 spells CASKRGEGETQYF. In DNA form, the CDR3 reads TGTGCCAGCAAGCGGGGGGAGGGAGAGACCCAGTACTTC.

The table lists this clonotype with a few counts. The genes are TRBV5-4 and TRBJ1-6, with D perhaps TRBD1 (5 bases). This CDR3 has 15 amino acids. Germline CDR1 reads SGHNT; CDR2 reads YYREEE (reference sequence). Deletions cut 1 base from V and 6 bases from J, with 11 bases between. The CDR3 reads CASSLRGRSNSPLHF. As DNA, the CDR3 is TGTGCCAGCAGCTTGCGGGGCAGGAGTAATTCACCCCTCCACTTT. The full variable domain, its missing parts supplied by reference TRBV5-4 and TRBJ1-6, is ETGVTQSPTHLIKTRGQQVTLRCSSQSGHNTVSWYQQALGQGPQFIFQYYREEENGRGNFPPRFSGLQFPNYSSELNVNALELDDSALYLCASSLRGRSNSPLHFGNGTRLTVT.

The CDR3 is CASSPTSGTGETQYF. The CDR3 region has the DNA TGTGCCAGCAGCCCAACTAGCGGGACGGGAGAGACCCAGTACTTC. The V and J genes are TRBV7-6 and TRBJ2-5, with 10 nucleotides matching TRBD2. V was pared by 5 bases and J by 4 bases, with 7 bases of the junction left unmatched. The CDR3 extends over 15 amino acids. CDR1 and CDR2 (germline): SGHVS, FNYEAQ.

The CDR3 region is CASSKRTVDGNTIYF. The DNA of the CDR3 is TGTGCCAGCAGTAAAAGGACAGTCGACGGAAACACCATATATTTT. The genes are TRBV6-6 and TRBJ1-3; possibly TRBD1 for D (6 bases). CDR1 and CDR2 (germline): MNHNY, SVGAGI (reference sequence). CDR3 length: 15 residues. Trimming left V 5 bases short and J 4 bases short, with 15 bases between.

This chain links TRBV20-1 with TRBJ2-2, with TRBD1 matching over 7 bases. CDR3 length: 17 amino acids. Losses at the gene ends were 0 bases for V and 1 base for J; bases not matched to a gene: 8. CDR1 is DFQATT and CDR2 is SNEGSKA in the germline V gene (reference sequence). In DNA form, the CDR3 reads TGCAGTGCTAGAGAGGCCTACAGGGGAGAGAACACCGGGGAGCTGTTTTTT. This sequence encodes CSAREAYRGENTGELFF.

This chain connects TRBV12-3 or TRBV12-4 to TRBJ1-1, with a tentative D call TRBD1 (6 bases). Trimming removed 6 bases at V and 12 bases at J, with 20 bases between. The CDR3 has 13 residues. The CDR3 DNA reads TGTGCCAGCAGCTCAACCAGGGGACGGGGCCCTTTCTTT. It specifies CASSSTRGRGPFF.

V and J are TRBV2 and TRBJ2-7; 11 bases map to TRBD1. Germline V gene lookup returns CDR1 SNHLY and CDR2 FYNNEI. The CDR3 is 11 amino acids. Germline trimming cut 10 bases from V and 8 bases from J; bases unmatched to any gene: 4. CDR3 amino acids: CATGQGAQQYF. CDR3 sequence (DNA): TGTGCCACCGGACAGGGGGCCCAGCAGTACTTC.

This clonotype appeared a few times. The chain recombines TRBV27 with TRBJ2-3; a weak D match, TRBD2 (5 bases). Deletions cut 4 bases from V and 1 base from J, with 6 bases between. The CDR3 runs to 13 residues. Germline CDR1 MNHEY, CDR2 SMNVEV (reference sequence). CDR3 amino acids: CASSWTRTDTQYF. CDR3 bases: TGTGCCAGCAGTTGGACTCGCACAGATACGCAGTATTTT.

This clonotype appeared many times. This chain uses TRBV5-4 with TRBJ2-1, with D perhaps given as TRBD1 or TRBD2 (5 bases each). CDR1 SGHNT and CDR2 YYREEE come from the germline V gene (reference sequence). The CDR3 has 14 residues. Trimming took off 0 bases at V and 10 bases at J, with 14 bases between the two ends. The CDR3 DNA reads as TGTGCCAGCAGCTTGGGTGGGACCCATAGGGAGCAGTTCTTC. Its protein product is CASSLGGTHREQFF.

This chain uses TRBV11-2 with TRBJ1-2; no clear D. This CDR3 is 12 amino acids long. V was pared by 5 bases and J by 1 base, with 5 bases between. From germline, CDR1 is SGHAT and CDR2 FQNNGV. For the CDR3, the DNA is TGTGCCAGCAGCGGCATTAACTATGGCTACACCTTC. This gives the protein CASSGINYGYTF.

CDR3 region: CSGPQGSYTEAFF. The CDR3 DNA reads as TGCAGTGGCCCGCAGGGGAGTTATACTGAAGCTTTCTTT. The chain carries TRBV20-1 and TRBJ1-1; possibly TRBD1 for D (6 bases). V was clipped by 7 bases and J by 5 bases, with 17 bases between them. The CDR3 sequence is 13 residues long. Germline V gene data show CDR1 as DFQATT and CDR2 as SNEGSKA (reference sequence).

About this clonotype itself: A read error may account for a junction end that differs from germline. The V call is TRBV20-1, the J call TRBJ1-5; D is ambiguous. The CDR3 is 12 amino acids. From germline, CDR1 is DFQATT and CDR2 SNEGSKA (reference sequence). The CDR3 sequence is CSARAGDQPQHF. In DNA, the CDR3 is TGCAGTGCAAGAGCTGGGGATCAGCCCCAGCATTTT.

J is TRBJ2-1 and V is TRBV6-2 or TRBV6-3; tentatively, D is TRBD2 (5 bases). CDR1 is MNHEY and CDR2 is SVGEGT in the germline V gene. The V and J ends lost 6 bases and 0 bases respectively, with 9 bases between them. This CDR3 comprises 14 residues. The CDR3: CASRSGVSYNEQFF. The CDR3 coding sequence is TGTGCCAGCAGAAGCGGAGTCTCCTACAATGAGCAGTTCTTC.

This sequence joins TRBV5-6 and TRBJ2-3, with D unresolved. This CDR3 has 12 amino acids. The V and J ends lost 6 bases and 6 bases respectively, with 11 bases between them. Germline V gene sequence: CDR1 SGHDT, CDR2 YYEEEE. CDR3 DNA sequence: TGTGCCAGCACCAACCGTATGGATACGCAGTATTTT. Translation: CASTNRMDTQYF.

This clonotype showed up many times. This chain links TRBV7-9 with TRBJ2-1; tentatively, D is TRBD1 (6 bases). From germline, CDR1 is SEHNR and CDR2 FQNEAQ (reference sequence). The CDR3 loop spans 14 amino acids. V lost 3 bases and J 7 bases, leaving 13 bases between the germline ends. CDR3 sequence reads: CASSFTGTINEQFF. CDR3 bases: TGTGCCAGCAGCTTTACCGGGACAATAAATGAGCAGTTCTTC. Filled out from reference TRBV7-9 and TRBJ2-1, the complete variable domain reads DTGVSQNPRHKITKRGQNVTFRCDPISEHNRLYWYRQTLGQGPEFLTYFQNEAQLEKSRLLSDRFSAERPKGSFSTLEIQRTEQGDSAMYLCASSFTGTINEQFFGPGTRLTVL.

This rearrangement joins TRBV15 to TRBJ2-1; the D gene is possibly TRBD2 (6 bases). Germline V gene lookup returns CDR1 LNHNV and CDR2 YYDKDF (reference sequence). The V and J ends lost 7 bases and 0 bases respectively, with 13 bases between them. CDR3 length: 15 amino acids. The CDR3 DNA reads as TGTGCCACCAACCCGGAGGGAAGCTCCTACAATGAGCAGTTCTTC. It codes for CATNPEGSSYNEQFF.

V gene TRBV7-2 combines with J gene TRBJ2-5; 10 bases fit TRBD1. V lost 5 bases to trimming and J lost 4 bases; unmatched junction nucleotides: 10. Germline CDR1 SGHTA, CDR2 FQGNSA. The CDR3 runs 16 residues. CDR3 sequence (DNA): TGTGCCAGCAGCCGTATTCAGGGACAGGGGAGAGAGACCCAGTACTTC. Translation: CASSRIQGQGRETQYF.

In this sample, this clonotype turned up a few times. The chain joins TRBV4-1 to TRBJ2-7, with TRBD2 identical over 8 bases. Germline V lookup: CDR1 MGHRA, CDR2 YSYEKL. This CDR3 has 14 amino acids. Trimming took 1 base from V and 8 from J; bases not matched to a gene: 7. The CDR3 region has the DNA TGCGCCAGCAGCCAAGGATACGTTAGCGGGAAGCAGTACTTC. It encodes CASSQGYVSGKQYF.

In regard to this clonotype: Being one base from a much bigger clone, this may be a read error. The gene calls are TRBV7-2 and TRBJ2-1, with D possibly TRBD1 on 5 matching bases. Germline V CDR1 and CDR2: SGHTA, FQGNSA. This CDR3 is built from 16 residues. The CDR3 coding sequence is TGTGCCAGCACCTGGTCTGGGGCTGACTCCGACAATGAGCAGTTCTTC. Residues: CASTWSGADSDNEQFF.

This clonotype has at least ten counts. This chain connects TRBV7-2 to TRBJ1-2, with 12 bases lining up with TRBD1. Germline loops: CDR1 SGHTA, CDR2 FQGNSA. Trimming removed 8 bases from V and 6 bases from J; junction bases left unmatched: 13. The CDR3 contains 16 residues. CDR3: CASSQRGTGGLNGYTF. CDR3 in DNA: TGTGCCAGCTCCCAACGGGGGACAGGGGGCTTAAATGGCTACACCTTC. Combining the CDR3 with reference TRBV7-2 and TRBJ1-2 gives the whole variable domain GAGVSQSPSNKVTEKGKDVELRCDPISGHTALYWYRQSLGQGLEFLIYFQGNSAPDKSGLPSDRFSAERTGGSVSTLTIQRTQQEDSAVYLCASSQRGTGGLNGYTFGSGTRLTVV.

This clonotype was seen only a few times. The V and J genes are TRBV6-8 and TRBJ2-7; the match to TRBD2 covers 8 bases. Germline CDR1 reads MNHGY; CDR2 reads SAAAGT. With V trimmed by 8 bases and J by 5 bases, 17 bases remained unmatched. The CDR3 has 16 residues. CDR3 sequence reads: CASGGAAGGLLHEQYF. The CDR3 coding sequence is TGTGCCAGCGGGGGGGCTGCGGGGGGCCTTCTCCACGAGCAGTACTTC.

This clonotype was seen at least ten times. V is TRBV7-2 and J is TRBJ2-7, with D perhaps TRBD2 (5 bases). Deletions cut 4 bases from V and 4 bases from J, with 11 bases between. Looked up from germline, CDR1 is SGHTA and CDR2 is FQGNSA. The CDR3 loop spans 13 amino acids. The CDR3 bases are TGTGCCAGCAGCTCCAACCGGGATTACGAGCAGTACTTC. This codes for CASSSNRDYEQYF. Together with reference TRBV7-2 and TRBJ2-7, the CDR3 gives the full variable domain: GAGVSQSPSNKVTEKGKDVELRCDPISGHTALYWYRQSLGQGLEFLIYFQGNSAPDKSGLPSDRFSAERTGGSVSTLTIQRTQQEDSAVYLCASSSNRDYEQYFGPGTRLTVT.

This clonotype was seen ten or more times. The chain employs TRBV7-2 and TRBJ2-7, with D unresolved. Germline CDR1 SGHTA, CDR2 FQGNSA. The CDR3 runs to 12 residues. The V end was cut by 7 bases, the J end by 4 bases, with 11 bases between. This CDR3 reads CASTFTVYEQYF. The CDR3 DNA reads as TGTGCCAGCACCTTCACCGTTTACGAGCAGTACTTC. Filled out from reference TRBV7-2 and TRBJ2-7, the complete variable domain reads GAGVSQSPSNKVTEKGKDVELRCDPISGHTALYWYRQSLGQGLEFLIYFQGNSAPDKSGLPSDRFSAERTGGSVSTLTIQRTQQEDSAVYLCASTFTVYEQYFGPGTRLTVT.